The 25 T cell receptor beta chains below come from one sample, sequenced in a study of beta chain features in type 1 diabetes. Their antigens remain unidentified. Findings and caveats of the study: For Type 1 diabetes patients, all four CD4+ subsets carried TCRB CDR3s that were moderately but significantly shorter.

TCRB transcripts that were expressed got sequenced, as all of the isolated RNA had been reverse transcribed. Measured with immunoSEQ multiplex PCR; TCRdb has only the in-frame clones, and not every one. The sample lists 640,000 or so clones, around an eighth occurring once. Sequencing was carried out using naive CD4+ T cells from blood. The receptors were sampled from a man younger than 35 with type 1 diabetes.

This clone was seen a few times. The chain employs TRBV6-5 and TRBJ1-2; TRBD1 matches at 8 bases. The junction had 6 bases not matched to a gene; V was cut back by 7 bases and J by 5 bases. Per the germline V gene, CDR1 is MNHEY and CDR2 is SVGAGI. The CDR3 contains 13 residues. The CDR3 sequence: CASISTGDYGYTF. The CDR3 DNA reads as TGTGCCAGCATATCGACAGGGGATTATGGCTACACCTTC.

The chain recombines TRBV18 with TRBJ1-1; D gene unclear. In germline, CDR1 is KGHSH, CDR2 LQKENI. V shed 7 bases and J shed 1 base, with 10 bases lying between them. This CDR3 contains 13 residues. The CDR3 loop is CASLLEANTEAFF. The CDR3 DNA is TGTGCCAGCTTGCTTGAGGCGAACACTGAAGCTTTCTTT.

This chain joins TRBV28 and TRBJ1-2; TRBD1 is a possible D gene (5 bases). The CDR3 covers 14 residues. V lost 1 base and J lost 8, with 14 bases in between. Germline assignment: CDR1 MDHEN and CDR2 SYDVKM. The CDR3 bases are TGTGCCAGCAGTTTATCCGGGGCAGTCTACGGCTACACCTTC. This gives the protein CASSLSGAVYGYTF.

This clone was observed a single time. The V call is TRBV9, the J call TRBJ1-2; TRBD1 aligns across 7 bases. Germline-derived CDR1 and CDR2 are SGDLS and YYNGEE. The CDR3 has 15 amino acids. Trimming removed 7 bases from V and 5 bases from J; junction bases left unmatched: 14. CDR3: CASATLGQVSYGYTF. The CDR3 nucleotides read TGTGCCAGCGCCACCTTAGGACAGGTGTCTTATGGCTACACCTTC.

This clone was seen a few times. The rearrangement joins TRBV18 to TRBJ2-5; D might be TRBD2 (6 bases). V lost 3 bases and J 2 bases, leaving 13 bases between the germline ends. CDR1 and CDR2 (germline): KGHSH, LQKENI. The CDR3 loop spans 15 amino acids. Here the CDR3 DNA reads TGTGCCAGCTCACCCCAAGTCGGGGGACAAGAGACCCAGTACTTC. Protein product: CASSPQVGGQETQYF.

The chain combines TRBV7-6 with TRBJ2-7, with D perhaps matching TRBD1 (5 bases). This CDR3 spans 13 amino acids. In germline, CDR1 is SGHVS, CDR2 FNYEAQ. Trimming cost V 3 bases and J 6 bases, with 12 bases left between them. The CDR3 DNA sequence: TGTGCCAGCAGCTTGGCAGGGTCAGGCGAGCAGTACTTC. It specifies CASSLAGSGEQYF.

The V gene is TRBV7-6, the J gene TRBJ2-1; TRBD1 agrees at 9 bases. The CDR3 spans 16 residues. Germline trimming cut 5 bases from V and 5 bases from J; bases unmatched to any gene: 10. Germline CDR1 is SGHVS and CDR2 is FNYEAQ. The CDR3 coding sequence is TGTGCCAGCAGCGGACCTCGAGGACAGGGGAACAATGAGCAGTTCTTC. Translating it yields CASSGPRGQGNNEQFF.

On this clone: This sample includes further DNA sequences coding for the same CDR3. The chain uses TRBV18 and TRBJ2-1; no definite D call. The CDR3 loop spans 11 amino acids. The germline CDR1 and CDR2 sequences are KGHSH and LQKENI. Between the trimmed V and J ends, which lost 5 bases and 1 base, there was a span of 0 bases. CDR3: CASSSYNEQFF. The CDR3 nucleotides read TGTGCCAGCTCATCCTACAATGAGCAGTTCTTC.

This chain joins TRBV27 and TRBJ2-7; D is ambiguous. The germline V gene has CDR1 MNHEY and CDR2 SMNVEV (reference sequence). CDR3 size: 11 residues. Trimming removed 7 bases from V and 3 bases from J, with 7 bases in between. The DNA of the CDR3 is TGTGCCAGCACAAAGGGCTACGAGCAGTACTTC. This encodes CASTKGYEQYF.

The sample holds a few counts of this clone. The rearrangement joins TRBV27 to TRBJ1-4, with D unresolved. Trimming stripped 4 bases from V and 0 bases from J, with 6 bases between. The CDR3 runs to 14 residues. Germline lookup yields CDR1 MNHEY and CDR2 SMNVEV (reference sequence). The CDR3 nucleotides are TGTGCCAGCAGTTCTCTTGCAACTAATGAAAAACTGTTTTTT. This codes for CASSSLATNEKLFF.

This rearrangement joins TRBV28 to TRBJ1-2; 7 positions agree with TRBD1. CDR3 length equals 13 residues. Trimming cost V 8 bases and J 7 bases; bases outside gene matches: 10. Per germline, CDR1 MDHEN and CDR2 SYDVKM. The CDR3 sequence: CASRPGGTGGYTF. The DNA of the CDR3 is TGTGCCAGCCGCCCAGGGGGGACCGGTGGCTACACCTTC.

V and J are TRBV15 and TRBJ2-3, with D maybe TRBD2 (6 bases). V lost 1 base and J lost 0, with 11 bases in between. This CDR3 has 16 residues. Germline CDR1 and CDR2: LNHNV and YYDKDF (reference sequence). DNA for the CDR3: TGTGCCACCAGCAGAGGGGGAGGACTTAGCACAGATACGCAGTATTTT. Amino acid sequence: CATSRGGGLSTDTQYF.

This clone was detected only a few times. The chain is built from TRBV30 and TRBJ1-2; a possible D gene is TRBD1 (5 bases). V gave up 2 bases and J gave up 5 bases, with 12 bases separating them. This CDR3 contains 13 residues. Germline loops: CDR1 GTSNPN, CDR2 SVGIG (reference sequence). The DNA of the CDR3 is TGTGCCTGGAGTCGAGGGACGCCATATGGCTACACCTTC. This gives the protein CAWSRGTPYGYTF.

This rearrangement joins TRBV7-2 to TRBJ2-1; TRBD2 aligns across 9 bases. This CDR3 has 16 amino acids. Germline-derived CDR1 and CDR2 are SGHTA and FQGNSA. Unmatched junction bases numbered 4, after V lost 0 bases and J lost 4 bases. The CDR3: CASSLALSGGYNEQFF. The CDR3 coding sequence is TGTGCCAGCAGCTTAGCGCTTAGCGGGGGTTACAATGAGCAGTTCTTC.

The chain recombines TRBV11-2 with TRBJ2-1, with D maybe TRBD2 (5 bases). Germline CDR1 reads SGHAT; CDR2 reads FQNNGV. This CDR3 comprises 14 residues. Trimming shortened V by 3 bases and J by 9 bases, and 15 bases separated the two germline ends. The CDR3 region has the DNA TGTGCCAGCAGCTTGCCACCCCAGGAGGCTGAGCAGTTCTTC. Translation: CASSLPPQEAEQFF.

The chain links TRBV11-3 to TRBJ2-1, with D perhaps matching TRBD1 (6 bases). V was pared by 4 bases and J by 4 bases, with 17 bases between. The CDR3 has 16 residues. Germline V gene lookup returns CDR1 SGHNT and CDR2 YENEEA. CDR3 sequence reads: CASSSSGTSPYNEQFF. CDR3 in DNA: TGTGCCAGCAGCTCCTCCGGGACAAGCCCATACAATGAGCAGTTCTTC.

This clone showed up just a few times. The CDR3 sequence is CASSASAVGTDTQYF. In DNA form, the CDR3 reads TGTGCCAGCAGCGCATCTGCGGTCGGCACAGATACGCAGTATTTT. This chain connects TRBV5-4 to TRBJ2-3; no definite D call. Trimming cost V 4 bases and J 1 base, with 13 bases left between them. Germline CDR1 is SGHNT and CDR2 is YYREEE (reference sequence). The CDR3 spans 15 residues.

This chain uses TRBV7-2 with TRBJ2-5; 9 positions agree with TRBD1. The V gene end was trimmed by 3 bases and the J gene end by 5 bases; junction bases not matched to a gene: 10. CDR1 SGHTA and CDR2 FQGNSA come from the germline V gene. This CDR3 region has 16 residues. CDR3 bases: TGTGCCAGCAGCTTTACCGGGACAGGGACCGGGGAGACCCAGTACTTC. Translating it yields CASSFTGTGTGETQYF.

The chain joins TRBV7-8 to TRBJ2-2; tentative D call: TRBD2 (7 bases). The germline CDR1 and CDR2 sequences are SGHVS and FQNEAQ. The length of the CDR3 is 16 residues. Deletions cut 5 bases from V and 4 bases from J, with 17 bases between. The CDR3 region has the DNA TGTGCCAGCAGCCCCGTGGGGGGGCCCAGCACCGGGGAGCTGTTTTTT. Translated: CASSPVGGPSTGELFF.

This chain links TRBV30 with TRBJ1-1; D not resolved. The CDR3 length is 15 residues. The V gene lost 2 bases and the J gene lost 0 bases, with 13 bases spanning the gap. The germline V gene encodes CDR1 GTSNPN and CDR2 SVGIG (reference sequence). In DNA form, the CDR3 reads TGTGCCTGGAGTCCAACCAGAGACTTGAACACTGAAGCTTTCTTT. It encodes CAWSPTRDLNTEAFF.

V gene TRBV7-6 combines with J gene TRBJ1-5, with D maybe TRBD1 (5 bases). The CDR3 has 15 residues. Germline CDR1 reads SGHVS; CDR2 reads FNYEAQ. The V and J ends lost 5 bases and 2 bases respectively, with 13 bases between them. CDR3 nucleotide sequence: TGTGCCAGCAGCCCAGTATCGGGGGGCAATCAGCCCCAGCATTTT. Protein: CASSPVSGGNQPQHF.

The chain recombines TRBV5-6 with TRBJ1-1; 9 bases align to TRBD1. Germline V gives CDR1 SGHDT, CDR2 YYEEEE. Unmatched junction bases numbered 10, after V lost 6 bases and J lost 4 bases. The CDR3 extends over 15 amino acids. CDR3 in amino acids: CASTYRGLLGTEAFF. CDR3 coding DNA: TGTGCCAGCACGTACAGGGGGCTTCTCGGCACTGAAGCTTTCTTT.

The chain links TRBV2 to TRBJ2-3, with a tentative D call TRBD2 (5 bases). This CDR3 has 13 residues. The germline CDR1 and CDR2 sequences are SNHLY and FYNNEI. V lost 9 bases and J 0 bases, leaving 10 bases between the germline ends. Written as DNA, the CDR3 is TGTGCCAGTCGGACTCCTAGCACAGATACGCAGTATTTT. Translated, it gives CASRTPSTDTQYF.

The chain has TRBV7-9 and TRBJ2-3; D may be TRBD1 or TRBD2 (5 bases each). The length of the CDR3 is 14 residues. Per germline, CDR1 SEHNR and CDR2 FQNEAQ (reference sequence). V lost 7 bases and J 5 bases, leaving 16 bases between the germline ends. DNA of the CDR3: TGTGCCAGCACCGGGACCTCAACGGGAGATACGCAGTATTTT. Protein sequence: CASTGTSTGDTQYF.

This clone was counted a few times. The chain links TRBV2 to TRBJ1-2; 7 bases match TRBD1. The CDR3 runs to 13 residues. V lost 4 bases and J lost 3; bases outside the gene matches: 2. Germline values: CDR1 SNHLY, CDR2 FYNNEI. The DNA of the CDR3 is TGTGCCAGCAGTGTGCAGGGGGACTATGGCTACACCTTC. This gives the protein CASSVQGDYGYTF.